The subject of this entry is one T cell receptor (beta chain). Its antigen remains unidentified. These data originate in a study of graft-versus-host responses after intestinal transplantation. Study context: All of the recipients had induction that used anti-thymocyte globulin, then tacrolimus and steroids for around 3 years. Points from the study as a whole: Early after transplant, HvG declines were associated with peak levels of circulating GvH clones. GvH clones were found in recipient marrow; some appeared first in ileum or blood.

V lost 2 bases and J 8 bases, leaving 18 bases between the germline ends. This CDR3 has 16 residues. Germline V gives CDR1 MNHEY, CDR2 SVGAGI. TCRdb keeps only in-frame clones here, not all; method: immunoSEQ multiplex PCR. Among about 110,000 clones listed, 85% to 95% were seen once. The sequence was obtained from a human donor who received an intestinal transplant. This chain connects TRBV6-5 to TRBJ1-4; D is unresolved. Source: unstimulated CD8+ T cells sorted from spleen or lymph node cells, taken before intestinal transplant. The CDR3 is CASSYLGREVREKLFF. CDR3 nucleotide sequence: TGTGCCAGCAGTTACCTGGGAAGGGAGGTTAGGGAAAAACTGTTTTTT.